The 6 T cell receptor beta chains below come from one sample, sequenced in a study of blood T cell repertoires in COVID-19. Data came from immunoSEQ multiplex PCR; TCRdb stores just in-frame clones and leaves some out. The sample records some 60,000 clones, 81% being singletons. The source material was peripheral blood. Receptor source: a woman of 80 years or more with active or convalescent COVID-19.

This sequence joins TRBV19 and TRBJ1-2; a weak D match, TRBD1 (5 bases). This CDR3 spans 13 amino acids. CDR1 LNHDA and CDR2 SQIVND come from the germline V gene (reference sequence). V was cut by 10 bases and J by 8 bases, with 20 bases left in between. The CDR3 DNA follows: TGTGCCACACGCCCTGGGGCGACGGACGGCTACACCTTC. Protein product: CATRPGATDGYTF.

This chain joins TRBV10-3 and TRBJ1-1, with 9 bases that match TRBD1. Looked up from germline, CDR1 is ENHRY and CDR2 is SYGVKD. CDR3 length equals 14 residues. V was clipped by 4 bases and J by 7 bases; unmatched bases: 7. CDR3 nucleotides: TGTGCCATCAGTGCACAGGGGGCTAATGGTGAAGCTTTCTTT. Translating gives CAISAQGANGEAFF.

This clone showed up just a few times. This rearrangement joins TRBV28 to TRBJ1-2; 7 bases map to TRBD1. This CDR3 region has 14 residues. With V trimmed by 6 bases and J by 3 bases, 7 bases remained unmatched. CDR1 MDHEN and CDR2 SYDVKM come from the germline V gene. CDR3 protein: CASSRLGTDYGYTF. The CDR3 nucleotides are TGTGCCAGCAGCCGTTTAGGGACAGACTATGGCTACACCTTC.

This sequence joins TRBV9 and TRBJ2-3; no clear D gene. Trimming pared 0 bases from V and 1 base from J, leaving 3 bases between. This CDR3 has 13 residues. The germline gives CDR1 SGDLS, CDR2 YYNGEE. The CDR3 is CASSVAGTDTQYF. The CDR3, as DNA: TGTGCCAGCAGCGTAGCCGGCACAGATACGCAGTATTTT.

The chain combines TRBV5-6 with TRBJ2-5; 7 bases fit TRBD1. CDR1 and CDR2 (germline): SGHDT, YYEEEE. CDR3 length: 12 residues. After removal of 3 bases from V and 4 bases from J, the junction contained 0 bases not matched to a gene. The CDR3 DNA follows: TGTGCCAGCAGCTCAGGGGGAGAGACCCAGTACTTC. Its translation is CASSSGGETQYF.

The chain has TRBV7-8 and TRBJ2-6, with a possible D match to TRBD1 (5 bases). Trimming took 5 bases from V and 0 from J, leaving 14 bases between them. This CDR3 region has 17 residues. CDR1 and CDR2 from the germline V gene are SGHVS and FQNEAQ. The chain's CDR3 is CASSVAGKYSGANVLTF. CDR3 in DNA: TGTGCCAGCAGCGTTGCAGGGAAATACTCTGGGGCCAACGTCCTGACTTTC.